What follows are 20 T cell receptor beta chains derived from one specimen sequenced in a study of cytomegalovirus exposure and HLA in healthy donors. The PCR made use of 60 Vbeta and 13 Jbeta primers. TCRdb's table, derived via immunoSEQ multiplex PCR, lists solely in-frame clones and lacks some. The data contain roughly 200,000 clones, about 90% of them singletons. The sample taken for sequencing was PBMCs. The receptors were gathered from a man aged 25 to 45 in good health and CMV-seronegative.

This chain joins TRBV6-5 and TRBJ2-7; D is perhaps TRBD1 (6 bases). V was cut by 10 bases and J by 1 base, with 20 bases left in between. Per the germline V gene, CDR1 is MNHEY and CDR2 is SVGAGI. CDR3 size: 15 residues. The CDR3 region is CATRNRVIGSYEQYF. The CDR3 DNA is TGTGCCACCCGGAACAGGGTTATTGGATCCTACGAGCAGTACTTC.

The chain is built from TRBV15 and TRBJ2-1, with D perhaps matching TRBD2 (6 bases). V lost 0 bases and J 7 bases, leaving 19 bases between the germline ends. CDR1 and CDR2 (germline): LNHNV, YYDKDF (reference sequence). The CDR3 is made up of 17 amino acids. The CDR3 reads CATSRDARGTLGNEQFF. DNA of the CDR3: TGTGCCACCAGCAGAGACGCTCGCGGGACCCTAGGGAATGAGCAGTTCTTC.

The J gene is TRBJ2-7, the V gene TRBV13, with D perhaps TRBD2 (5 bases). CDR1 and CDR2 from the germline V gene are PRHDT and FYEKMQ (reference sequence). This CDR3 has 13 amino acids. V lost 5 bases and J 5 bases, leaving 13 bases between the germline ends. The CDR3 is CASSPTPGNEQYF. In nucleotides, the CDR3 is TGTGCCAGCAGCCCCACCCCGGGGAACGAGCAGTACTTC.

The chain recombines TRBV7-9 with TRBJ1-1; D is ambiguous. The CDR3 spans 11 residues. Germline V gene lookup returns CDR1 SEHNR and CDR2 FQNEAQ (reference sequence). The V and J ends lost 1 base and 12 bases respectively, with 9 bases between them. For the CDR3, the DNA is TGTGCCAGCAGCTTAGGTCTACGAACTTTCTTT. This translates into CASSLGLRTFF.

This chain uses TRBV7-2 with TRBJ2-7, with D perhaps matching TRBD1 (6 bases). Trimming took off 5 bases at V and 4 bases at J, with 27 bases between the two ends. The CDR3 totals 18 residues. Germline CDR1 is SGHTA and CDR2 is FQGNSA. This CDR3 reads CASSLPITRDNYRYEQYF. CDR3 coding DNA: TGTGCCAGCAGCCTTCCAATCACCCGGGACAACTACCGGTACGAGCAGTACTTC.

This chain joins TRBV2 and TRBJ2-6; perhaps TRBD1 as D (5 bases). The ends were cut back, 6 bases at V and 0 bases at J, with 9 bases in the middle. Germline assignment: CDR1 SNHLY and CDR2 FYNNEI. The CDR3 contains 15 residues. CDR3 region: CASRHDSSGANVLTF. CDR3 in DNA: TGTGCCAGCAGACATGACAGCTCTGGGGCCAACGTCCTGACTTTC.

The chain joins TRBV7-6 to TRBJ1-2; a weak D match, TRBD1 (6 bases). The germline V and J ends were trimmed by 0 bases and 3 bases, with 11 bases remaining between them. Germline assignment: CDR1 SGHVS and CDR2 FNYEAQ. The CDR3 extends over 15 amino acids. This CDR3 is CASSLAGGQYYGYTF. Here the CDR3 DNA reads TGTGCCAGCAGCTTAGCTGGTGGACAGTACTATGGCTACACCTTC. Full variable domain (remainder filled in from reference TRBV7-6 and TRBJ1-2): GAGVSQSPRYKVTKRGQDVALRCDPISGHVSLYWYRQALGQGPEFLTYFNYEAQQDKSGLPNDRFSAERPEGSISTLTIQRTEQRDSAMYRCASSLAGGQYYGYTFGSGTRLTVV.

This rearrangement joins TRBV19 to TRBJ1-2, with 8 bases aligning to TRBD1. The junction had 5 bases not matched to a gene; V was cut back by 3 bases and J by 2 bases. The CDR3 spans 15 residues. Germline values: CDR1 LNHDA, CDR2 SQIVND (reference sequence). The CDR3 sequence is CASSITRGRNYGYTF. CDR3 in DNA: TGTGCCAGTAGTATTACCAGGGGGCGCAACTATGGCTACACCTTC.

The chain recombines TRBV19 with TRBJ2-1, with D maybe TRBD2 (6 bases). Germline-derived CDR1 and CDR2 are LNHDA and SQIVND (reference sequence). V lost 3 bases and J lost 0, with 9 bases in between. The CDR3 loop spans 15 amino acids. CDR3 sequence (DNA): TGTGCCAGTAGTATGGTAGCGGACTCCTACAATGAGCAGTTCTTC. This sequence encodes CASSMVADSYNEQFF.

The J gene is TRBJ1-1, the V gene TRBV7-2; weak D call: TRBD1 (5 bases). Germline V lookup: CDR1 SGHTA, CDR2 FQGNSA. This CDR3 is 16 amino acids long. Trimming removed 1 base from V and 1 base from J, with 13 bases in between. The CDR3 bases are TGTGCCAGCAGCTTAGGAGGAGCAGGGTGGAACACTGAAGCTTTCTTT. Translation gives CASSLGGAGWNTEAFF. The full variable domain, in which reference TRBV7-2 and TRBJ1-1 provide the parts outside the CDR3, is GAGVSQSPSNKVTEKGKDVELRCDPISGHTALYWYRQSLGQGLEFLIYFQGNSAPDKSGLPSDRFSAERTGGSVSTLTIQRTQQEDSAVYLCASSLGGAGWNTEAFFGQGTRLTVV.

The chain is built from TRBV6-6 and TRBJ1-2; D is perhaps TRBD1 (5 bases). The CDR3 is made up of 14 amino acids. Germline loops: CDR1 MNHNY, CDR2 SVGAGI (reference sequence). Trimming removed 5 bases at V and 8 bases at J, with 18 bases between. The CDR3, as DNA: TGTGCCAGCAGTATGTCGGAACGAAGGGGAGGCTACACCTTC. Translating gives CASSMSERRGGYTF.

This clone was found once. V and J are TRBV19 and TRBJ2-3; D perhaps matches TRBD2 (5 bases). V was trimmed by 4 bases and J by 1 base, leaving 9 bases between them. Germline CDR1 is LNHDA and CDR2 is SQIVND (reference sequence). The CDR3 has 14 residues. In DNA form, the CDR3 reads TGTGCCAGTAGTAGAGGGATACGCACAGATACGCAGTATTTT. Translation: CASSRGIRTDTQYF. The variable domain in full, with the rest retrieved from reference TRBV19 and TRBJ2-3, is DGGITQSPKYLFRKEGQNVTLSCEQNLNHDAMYWYRQDPGQGLRLIYYSQIVNDFQKGDIAEGYSVSREKKESFPLTVTSAQKNPTAFYLCASSRGIRTDTQYFGPGTRLTVL.

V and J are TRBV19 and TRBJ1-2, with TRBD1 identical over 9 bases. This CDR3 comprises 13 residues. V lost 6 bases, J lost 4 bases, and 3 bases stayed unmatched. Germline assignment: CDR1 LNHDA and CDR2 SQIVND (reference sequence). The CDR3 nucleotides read TGTGCCAGTAGACAGGGGGCTGGCTATGGCTACACCTTC. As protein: CASRQGAGYGYTF.

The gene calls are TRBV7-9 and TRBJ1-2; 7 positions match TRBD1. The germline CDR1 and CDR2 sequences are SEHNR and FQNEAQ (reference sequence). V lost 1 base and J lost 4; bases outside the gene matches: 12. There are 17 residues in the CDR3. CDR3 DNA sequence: TGTGCCAGCAGCTTAGATGGCAGGGGGGACTTTAGCTATGGCTACACCTTC. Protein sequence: CASSLDGRGDFSYGYTF. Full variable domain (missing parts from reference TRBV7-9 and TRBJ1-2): DTGVSQNPRHKITKRGQNVTFRCDPISEHNRLYWYRQTLGQGPEFLTYFQNEAQLEKSRLLSDRFSAERPKGSFSTLEIQRTEQGDSAMYLCASSLDGRGDFSYGYTFGSGTRLTVV.

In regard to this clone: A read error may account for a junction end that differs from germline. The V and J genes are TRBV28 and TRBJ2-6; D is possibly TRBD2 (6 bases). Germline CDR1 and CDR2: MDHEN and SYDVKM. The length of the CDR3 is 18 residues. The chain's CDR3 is CASSFMGGRGSGANGLTF. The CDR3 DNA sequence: TGTGCCAGCAGTTTCATGGGGGGTCGAGGGTCCGGGGCCAACGGCCTGACTTTC.

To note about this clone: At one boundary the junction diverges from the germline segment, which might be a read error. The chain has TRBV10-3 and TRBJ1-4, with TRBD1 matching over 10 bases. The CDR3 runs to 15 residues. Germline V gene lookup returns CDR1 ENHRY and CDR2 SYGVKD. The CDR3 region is CVISPGTGVNEKLFF. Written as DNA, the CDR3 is TGTGTCATCAGTCCCGGGACAGGGGTGAATGAAAAACTGTTTTTT.

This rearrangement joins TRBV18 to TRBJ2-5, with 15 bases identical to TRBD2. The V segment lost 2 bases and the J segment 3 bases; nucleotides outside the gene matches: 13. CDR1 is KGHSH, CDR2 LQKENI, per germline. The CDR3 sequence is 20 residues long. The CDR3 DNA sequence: TGTGCCAGCTCACCAACCAACGGACTAGCGGGAGGGTTCATAAAAGAGACCCAGTACTTC. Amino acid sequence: CASSPTNGLAGGFIKETQYF.

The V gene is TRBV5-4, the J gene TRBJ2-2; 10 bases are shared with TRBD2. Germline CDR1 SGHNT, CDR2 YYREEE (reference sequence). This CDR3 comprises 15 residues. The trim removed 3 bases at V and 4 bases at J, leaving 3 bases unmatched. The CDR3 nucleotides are TGTGCCAGCAGCTGGACTAGCGGATCCACCGGGGAGCTGTTTTTT. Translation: CASSWTSGSTGELFF.

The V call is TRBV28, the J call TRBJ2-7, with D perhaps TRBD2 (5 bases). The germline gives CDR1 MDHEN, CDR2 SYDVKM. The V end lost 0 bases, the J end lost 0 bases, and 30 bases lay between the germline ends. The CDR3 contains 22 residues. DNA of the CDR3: TGTGCCAGCAGTTTATGGGGTGTTGTCCCGGACTTTATTCTCCCAAGCTCCTACGAGCAGTACTTC. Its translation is CASSLWGVVPDFILPSSYEQYF.

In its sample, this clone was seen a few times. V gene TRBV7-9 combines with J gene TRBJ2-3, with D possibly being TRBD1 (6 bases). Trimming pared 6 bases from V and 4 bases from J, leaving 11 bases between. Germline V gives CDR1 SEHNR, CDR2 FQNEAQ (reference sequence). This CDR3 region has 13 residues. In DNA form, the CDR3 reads TGTGCCAGCAGACCACAGGGCGCAGATACGCAGTATTTT. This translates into CASRPQGADTQYF.